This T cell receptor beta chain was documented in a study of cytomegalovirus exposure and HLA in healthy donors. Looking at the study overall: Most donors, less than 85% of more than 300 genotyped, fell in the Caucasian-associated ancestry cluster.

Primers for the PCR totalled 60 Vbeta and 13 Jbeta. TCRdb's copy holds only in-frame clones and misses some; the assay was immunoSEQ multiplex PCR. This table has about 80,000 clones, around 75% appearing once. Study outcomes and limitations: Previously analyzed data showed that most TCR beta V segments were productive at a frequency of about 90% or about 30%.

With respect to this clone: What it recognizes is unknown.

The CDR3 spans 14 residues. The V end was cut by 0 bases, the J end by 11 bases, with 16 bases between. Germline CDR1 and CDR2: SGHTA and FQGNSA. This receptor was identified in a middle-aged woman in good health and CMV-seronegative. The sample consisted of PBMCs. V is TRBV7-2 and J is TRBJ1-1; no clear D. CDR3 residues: CASSLASGQPDAFF. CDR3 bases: TGTGCCAGCAGCTTAGCTTCAGGCCAGCCGGATGCTTTCTTT. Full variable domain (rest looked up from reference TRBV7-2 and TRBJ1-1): GAGVSQSPSNKVTEKGKDVELRCDPISGHTALYWYRQSLGQGLEFLIYFQGNSAPDKSGLPSDRFSAERTGGSVSTLTIQRTQQEDSAVYLCASSLASGQPDAFFGQGTRLTVV.